The clone carrying this T cell receptor (beta chain) appeared a few times. The antigen is unknown. Trimming shortened V by 7 bases and J by 5 bases, and 9 bases separated the two germline ends. Looked up from germline, CDR1 is MNHNY and CDR2 is SVGAGI (reference sequence). The CDR3 is made up of 12 amino acids. This sample was included in a study of T cell repertoires in cytomegalovirus infection. Study context: Both a matching HLA type and CMV infection were indicated by public TCR beta signatures. Study results and limitations: Summed public TCR beta family frequency identified CMV carriers bearing the relevant HLA.

TCRdb recomputed calls from the reads with MiXCR, one row per CDR3 protein. The sample holds 510,000 or so distinct CDR3 sequences, about 30% seen once. Sequenced: PBMCs. The rearrangement joins TRBV6-6 to TRBJ1-5; unclear D gene. The sequence was obtained from a human donor in good health (CMV status not recorded). Some clones in this sample may be carry-over from other donors' samples. The CDR3 region is CASKQSDQPQHF. For the CDR3, the DNA is TGTGCCAGCAAACAGTCCGATCAGCCCCAGCATTTT.